This TCR beta chain was sequenced for a study of shared T cell receptors in the human thymus. Germline values: CDR1 MDHEN, CDR2 SYDVKM. CDR3 length: 17 residues. V shed 2 bases and J shed 1 base, with 17 bases lying between them. Here immunoSEQ multiplex PCR was the method, and the copy in TCRdb shows in-frame clones only, minus some. The data show some 700,000 clones, over 75% seen once. The sample was also linked to a second study, of human thymus T cells. That work adds: Finnish infants who were healthy and having corrective surgery for congenital heart defects made up the donors. Thymus was obtained from resections taken during corrective heart surgery. Thymic and blood repertoires showed apparently biased V and J gene usage. Related research reported highly overlapping thymic repertoires among unrelated individuals.

The rearrangement joins TRBV28 to TRBJ1-1; D uncertain. Sequenced material: thymocytes. The TCR comes from a girl under three years old with a congenital heart defect. The DNA for the CDR3 is TGTGCCAGCAGTTTACGGGTGGTAAACCCCAGGAACACTGAAGCTTTCTTT. Translating gives CASSLRVVNPRNTEAFF.